These 9 T cell receptor beta chains share one sample of origin, sequenced in a study of post-analysis software for immune sequencing data (dated by TCRdb to between 2015 and 2016). What the authors observed across the whole study: Significantly higher frequencies in patients than in controls were found for roughly 5 TRBV segments, including TRBV5-6, TRBV5-1 and TRBV20-1.

These receptors lack a known antigen. Library creation used PCR. Sequencing used an Illumina HiSeq 2500. To reduce PCR and sequencing biases, unique molecular identifiers were incorporated into the TCR beta cDNA libraries. TCRdb applied fastp at Q25 and MiXCR to the public reads, then kept only in-frame beta chains. Every entry covers one CDR3 protein and lists the most common genes and DNA from its rows. This sample comprises 400,000 to 500,000 distinct CDR3 sequences, about 40% of them detected only once. Clones ranked in the top ten supply approximately 7.7% of the sample. The sample consisted of blood. The receptor source for this set is a girl aged 2 to 10 with multiple sclerosis.

This chain links TRBV12-3 or TRBV12-4 with TRBJ2-3; 10 bases match TRBD2. The CDR3 is made up of 18 amino acids. V shed 0 bases and J 0 bases; nucleotides not matched to a gene: 6. CDR3 amino acids: CASSLALAGDYSTDTQYF. CDR3 DNA sequence: TGTGCCAGCAGTTTAGCCCTAGCGGGGGACTATAGCACAGATACGCAGTATTTT.

This clonotype has only one observation. V is TRBV3-1 and J is TRBJ2-1; TRBD2 aligns across 10 bases. The CDR3 runs to 15 residues. J lost 4 bases, V lost 6 bases, and 6 bases had no gene match. Germline V lookup: CDR1 LGHDT, CDR2 YNNKEL (reference sequence). DNA of the CDR3: TGTGCCAGCAGTGACTCTAGCGGGGGATACAATGAGCAGTTCTTC. Protein: CASSDSSGGYNEQFF.

This clonotype appeared a few times. The rearrangement uses TRBV29-1 and TRBJ2-1; D may be TRBD1 (5 bases). CDR1 and CDR2 from the germline V gene are SQVTM and ANQGSEA. With 4 bases removed from V and 7 bases from J, the gap between germline ends came to 14 bases. CDR3 length: 13 residues. DNA of the CDR3: TGCAGCGTTGTTGTGGACACTCGAAATGAGCAGTTCTTC. This gives the protein CSVVVDTRNEQFF.

This chain uses TRBV12-3 or TRBV12-4 with TRBJ2-1; D unclear. CDR3 length: 16 amino acids. Trimming shortened V by 6 bases and J by 5 bases, and 20 bases separated the two germline ends. The CDR3 DNA is TGTGCCAGCAGATCGGAGCCCCCAGCCGGGCACAATGAGCAGTTCTTC. Amino acid sequence: CASRSEPPAGHNEQFF.

The rearrangement joins TRBV7-9 to TRBJ2-3; no reliable D call. There are 16 residues in the CDR3. Germline CDR1 is SEHNR and CDR2 is FQNEAQ (reference sequence). Trimming took off 5 bases at V and 0 bases at J, with 15 bases between the two ends. The CDR3 loop is CASSPLGSSSTDTQYF. Here the CDR3 DNA reads TGTGCCAGCAGCCCGCTAGGGTCATCGAGCACAGATACGCAGTATTTT. Full variable domain (rest looked up from reference TRBV7-9 and TRBJ2-3): DTGVSQNPRHKITKRGQNVTFRCDPISEHNRLYWYRQTLGQGPEFLTYFQNEAQLEKSRLLSDRFSAERPKGSFSTLEIQRTEQGDSAMYLCASSPLGSSSTDTQYFGPGTRLTVL.

The chain couples TRBV7-2 to TRBJ2-3; 9 bases line up with TRBD1. V shed 2 bases and J 8 bases; nucleotides not matched to a gene: 8. In germline, CDR1 is SGHTA, CDR2 FQGNSA. The CDR3 runs to 15 residues. This CDR3 reads CASSLMGQGESTQYF. DNA for the CDR3: TGTGCCAGCAGCTTAATGGGACAGGGAGAGTCTACGCAGTATTTT.

This clonotype has more than one count but fewer than ten. The chain joins TRBV20-1 to TRBJ1-2, with D possibly TRBD1 on 6 matching bases. V was trimmed by 6 bases and J by 4 bases, leaving 15 bases between them. CDR1 is DFQATT, CDR2 SNEGSKA, per germline (reference sequence). The CDR3 contains 13 residues. CDR3 DNA sequence: TGCAGTGCCCCGGACAGCTTACCCTATGGCTACACCTTC. Amino acids: CSAPDSLPYGYTF.

This chain joins TRBV27 and TRBJ2-7; D is perhaps TRBD1 (6 bases). The CDR3 is made up of 15 amino acids. Germline-derived CDR1 and CDR2 are MNHEY and SMNVEV (reference sequence). Trimming removed 8 bases from V and 0 bases from J, with 17 bases in between. The CDR3: CASSNGGTSSYEQYF. CDR3 DNA: TGTGCCAGCTCCAACGGTGGGACAAGCTCCTACGAGCAGTACTTC.

A remark on this clonotype: Germline is not matched at one junction end, which may reflect a read error. The chain couples TRBV28 to TRBJ2-1, with 12 bases lining up with TRBD2. Germline assignment: CDR1 MDHEN and CDR2 SYDVKM. The CDR3 is 17 amino acids. CDR3 loop: CAGSLWTGTSGRNEQFF. The DNA of the CDR3 is TGTGCCGGCAGTTTATGGACCGGGACTAGCGGGCGCAATGAGCAGTTCTTC.